This passage covers 21 T cell receptor beta chains from one sample sequenced in a study of control samples from healthy donors and cancer patients. The method was immunoSEQ multiplex PCR; TCRdb's version includes in-frame clones alone and lacks a portion of them. The sample comprises around 120,000 clones, about 89% of which are singletons, and 6% to 8% rests with the top ten. Sequences were obtained from blood. These receptors originate from a woman between 18 and 30 years old in good health.

The rearrangement joins TRBV7-9 to TRBJ2-1, with 12 positions matching TRBD2. The CDR3 sequence is 15 residues long. CDR1 is SEHNR and CDR2 is FQNEAQ in the germline V gene (reference sequence). The ends lost 2 bases at V and 9 bases at J; junction bases unmatched: 5. The CDR3: CASSLSLAGGLEQFF. Written as DNA, the CDR3 is TGTGCCAGCAGCTTAAGCCTAGCGGGGGGGCTTGAGCAGTTCTTC.

V usage is TRBV6-2 or TRBV6-3 and J usage is TRBJ2-7, with D perhaps TRBD1 (5 bases). Germline V CDR1 and CDR2: MNHEY, SVGEGT. Trimming stripped 0 bases from V and 1 base from J, with 19 bases between. The CDR3 extends over 18 amino acids. The CDR3 nucleotides read TGTGCCAGCAGTTACTCGGACACTCTGGAAGTTAGGTCCTACGAGCAGTACTTC. This encodes CASSYSDTLEVRSYEQYF.

This rearrangement joins TRBV2 to TRBJ1-1, with TRBD1 identical over 7 bases. The CDR3 has 13 residues. The germline V gene encodes CDR1 SNHLY and CDR2 FYNNEI. J lost 11 bases, V lost 7 bases, and 13 bases had no gene match. In DNA form, the CDR3 reads TGTGCCAGCAACGAAAAGGGGGCCCTGGCTGCTTTCTTT. Protein product: CASNEKGALAAFF.

This clone was detected a few times. The V and J genes are TRBV28 and TRBJ1-5; TRBD1 is a possible D gene (6 bases). CDR1 MDHEN and CDR2 SYDVKM come from the germline V gene. With 6 bases removed from V and 0 bases from J, the gap between germline ends came to 9 bases. This CDR3 has 14 amino acids. DNA of the CDR3: TGTGCCAGCAGGGACAGTTTTAGCAATCAGCCCCAGCATTTT. It codes for CASRDSFSNQPQHF.

The chain combines TRBV3-1 (or the pseudogene TRBV3-2) with TRBJ2-3; the match to TRBD2 covers 10 bases. The ends lost 5 bases at V and 3 bases at J; junction bases unmatched: 11. CDR1 LGHDT and CDR2 YNNKEL come from the germline V gene (reference sequence). The CDR3 consists of 17 residues. The CDR3 DNA reads as TGTGCCAGCAGCATCCCTAGCGGGAGTGTGAAAACAGATACGCAGTATTTT. This translates into CASSIPSGSVKTDTQYF.

The CDR3 DNA follows: TGTGCCACCAGTGTAGGCAATGAGCAGTTCTTC. Protein: CATSVGNEQFF. The rearrangement uses TRBV24-1 and TRBJ2-1, with no clear D. Germline lookup yields CDR1 KGHDR and CDR2 SFDVKD. Trimming stripped 5 bases from V and 6 bases from J, with 4 bases between. The CDR3 covers 11 residues.

This chain uses TRBV19 with TRBJ2-1; perhaps TRBD1 as D (6 bases). The V end was cut by 8 bases, the J end by 0 bases, with 14 bases between. The CDR3 sequence is 15 residues long. The germline gives CDR1 LNHDA, CDR2 SQIVND (reference sequence). The CDR3 DNA sequence: TGTGCCAGTTCCAGGGGTCTAAGCTCCTACAATGAGCAGTTCTTC. This codes for CASSRGLSSYNEQFF.

The J gene is TRBJ2-3, the V gene TRBV27; TRBD1 matches at 9 bases. The CDR3 extends over 18 amino acids. Germline assignment: CDR1 MNHEY and CDR2 SMNVEV (reference sequence). Unmatched junction bases numbered 16, after V lost 6 bases and J lost 3 bases. Written as DNA, the CDR3 is TGTGCCAGCAGCCTCACAGGGGGCCCCGTCTTGGGGACAGATACGCAGTATTTT. It yields the protein CASSLTGGPVLGTDTQYF.

The chain carries TRBV12-1 and TRBJ1-5. TRBV12-1 is an annotated pseudogene. This CDR3 comprises 17 residues. The CDR3 is CASSLRRMHDSNQPQHF. CDR3 bases: TGTGCCAGCAGCTTGAGGAGAATGCACGATAGCAATCAGCCCCAGCATTTT.

The chain links TRBV7-9 to TRBJ1-1, with 12 positions matching TRBD1. The trim removed 3 bases at V and 8 bases at J, leaving 1 base unmatched. Germline CDR1 reads SEHNR; CDR2 reads FQNEAQ (reference sequence). This CDR3 is 13 amino acids long. CDR3 residues: CASSLGTGGEAFF. The CDR3 DNA reads as TGTGCCAGCAGCTTGGGGACAGGGGGCGAAGCTTTCTTT.

V usage is TRBV6-6 and J usage is TRBJ1-2; 8 bases are a match to TRBD1. The CDR3 runs 14 residues. Trimming cost V 6 bases and J 6 bases; bases outside gene matches: 9. CDR1 and CDR2 from the germline V gene are MNHNY and SVGAGI (reference sequence). The CDR3 region has the DNA TGTGCCAGCAGGGGGACAGGTTCTAGGGATGGCTACACCTTC. Translating it yields CASRGTGSRDGYTF.

The chain links TRBV9 to TRBJ1-2, with D hard to call. Germline assignment: CDR1 SGDLS and CDR2 YYNGEE. Trimming pared 0 bases from V and 4 bases from J, leaving 13 bases between. The CDR3 has 15 amino acids. The CDR3 reads CASSVGEGNFYGYTF. The CDR3 DNA is TGTGCCAGCAGCGTAGGGGAGGGAAACTTCTATGGCTACACCTTC.

The table lists this clone with a few counts. The chain carries TRBV6-7 and TRBJ1-5; perhaps TRBD1 as D (5 bases). TRBV6-7 is reported as an ORF; its role is uncertain. V lost 0 bases and J 7 bases, leaving 25 bases between the germline ends. CDR3 size: 19 residues. The CDR3 coding sequence is TGTGCCAGCAGTTACTCGTGTGGTCCGGGACGCATCCCTAGACAGCCCCAGCATTTT. This encodes CASSYSCGPGRIPRQPQHF.

The chain joins TRBV19 to TRBJ2-7; D not certain. Germline V gene sequence: CDR1 LNHDA, CDR2 SQIVND (reference sequence). The CDR3 extends over 13 amino acids. Trimming took off 4 bases at V and 2 bases at J, with 9 bases between the two ends. This chain's CDR3 is CASSKQSPYEQYF. The CDR3 region has the DNA TGTGCCAGTAGTAAACAGAGCCCCTACGAGCAGTACTTC.

The V and J genes are TRBV28 and TRBJ2-1; 12 bases agree with TRBD2. V lost 6 bases to trimming and J lost 6 bases; unmatched junction nucleotides: 9. Germline assignment: CDR1 MDHEN and CDR2 SYDVKM. This CDR3 spans 16 amino acids. This CDR3 is CASRTSGTSGRNEQFF. CDR3 bases: TGTGCCAGCAGAACCTCTGGGACTAGCGGGCGCAATGAGCAGTTCTTC.

V is TRBV3-1 (or the pseudogene TRBV3-2) and J is TRBJ2-7; 9 bases are shared with TRBD1. CDR1 and CDR2 from the germline V gene are LGHDT and YNNKEL (reference sequence). The CDR3 sequence is 15 residues long. Germline trimming cut 0 bases from V and 4 bases from J; bases unmatched to any gene: 4. In DNA, the CDR3 is TGTGCCAGCAGCCAAGACGGGGACAGGGATTACGAGCAGTACTTC. It is translated as CASSQDGDRDYEQYF.

This clone was seen only a few times. The chain employs TRBV6-2 or TRBV6-3 and TRBJ2-5; the D is unclear. V dropped 2 bases and J dropped 5 bases, with 3 bases sitting between them. CDR1 is MNHEY, CDR2 SVGEGT, per germline. The CDR3 totals 11 residues. CDR3 DNA: TGTGCCAGCAGTTACGGGGAGACCCAGTACTTC. It codes for CASSYGETQYF.

The rearrangement uses TRBV4-2 and TRBJ2-4; D is possibly TRBD2 (6 bases). The germline V gene encodes CDR1 LGHNA and CDR2 YNFKEQ. V lost 0 bases to trimming and J lost 2 bases, with 26 bases between them. The CDR3 extends over 21 amino acids. Here the CDR3 DNA reads TGTGCCAGCAGCCAAGAGAGCCGCGGGATTACCAGGAGCCTAACCAAAAACATTCAGTACTTC. This codes for CASSQESRGITRSLTKNIQYF.

This chain links TRBV7-9 with TRBJ2-7; tentative D call: TRBD1 (6 bases). Trimming pared 5 bases from V and 3 bases from J, leaving 17 bases between. The CDR3 totals 15 residues. CDR1 is SEHNR and CDR2 is FQNEAQ in the germline V gene (reference sequence). The CDR3 region has the DNA TGTGCCAGCAGCGGAAGCCGGACAGCTTACTACGAGCAGTACTTC. Residues: CASSGSRTAYYEQYF.

The chain recombines TRBV18 with TRBJ2-7; 7 bases match TRBD2. Trimming took 3 bases from V and 3 from J; bases not matched to a gene: 8. CDR3 length equals 15 residues. CDR1 is KGHSH and CDR2 is LQKENI in the germline V gene. This chain's CDR3 is CASSPPASGDYEQYF. The CDR3 coding sequence is TGTGCCAGCTCACCCCCGGCTAGCGGAGACTACGAGCAGTACTTC. The whole variable domain, filled in from reference TRBV18 and TRBJ2-7, reads NAGVMQNPRHLVRRRGQEARLRCSPMKGHSHVYWYRQLPEEGLKFMVYLQKENIIDESGMPKERFSAEFPKEGPSILRIQQVVRGDSAAYFCASSPPASGDYEQYFGPGTRLTVT.

The gene calls are TRBV10-3 and TRBJ1-5; D unresolved. Germline assignment: CDR1 ENHRY and CDR2 SYGVKD. Trimming cost V 2 bases and J 4 bases, with 12 bases left between them. The CDR3 is made up of 15 amino acids. The CDR3 bases are TGTGCCATCAGTGAGGGCGGAGCGGGGAATCAGCCCCAGCATTTT. This encodes CAISEGGAGNQPQHF.